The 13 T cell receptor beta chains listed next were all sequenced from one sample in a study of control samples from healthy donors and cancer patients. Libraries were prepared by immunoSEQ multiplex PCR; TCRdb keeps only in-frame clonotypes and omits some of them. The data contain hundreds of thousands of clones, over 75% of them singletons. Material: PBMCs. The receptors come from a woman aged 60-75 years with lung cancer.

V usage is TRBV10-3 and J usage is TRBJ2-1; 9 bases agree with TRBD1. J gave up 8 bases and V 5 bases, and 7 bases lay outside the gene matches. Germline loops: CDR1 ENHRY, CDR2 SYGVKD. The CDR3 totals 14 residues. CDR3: CAISRTGVGHEQFF. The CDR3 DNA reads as TGTGCCATCAGTCGGACAGGGGTAGGGCATGAGCAGTTCTTC.

The DNA for the CDR3 is TGTGCCAGCATCGAGGTGCCGAATTCACCCCTCCACTTT. Protein product: CASIEVPNSPLHF. The chain links TRBV6-5 to TRBJ1-6; D is uncertain. The germline V gene has CDR1 MNHEY and CDR2 SVGAGI. The CDR3 totals 13 residues. With 7 bases removed from V and 7 bases from J, the gap between germline ends came to 11 bases.

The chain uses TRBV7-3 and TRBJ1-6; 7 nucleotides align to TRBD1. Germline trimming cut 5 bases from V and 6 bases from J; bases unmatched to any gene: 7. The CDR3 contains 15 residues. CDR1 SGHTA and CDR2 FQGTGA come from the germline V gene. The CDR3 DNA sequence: TGTGCCAGCAGCAAACAGGGACAGCTTAATTCACCCCTCCACTTT. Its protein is CASSKQGQLNSPLHF. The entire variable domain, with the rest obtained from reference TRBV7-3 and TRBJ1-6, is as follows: GAGVSQTPSNKVTEKGKYVELRCDPISGHTALYWYRQSLGQGPEFLIYFQGTGAADDSGLPNDRFFAVRPEGSVSTLKIQRTERGDSAVYLCASSKQGQLNSPLHFGNGTRLTVT.

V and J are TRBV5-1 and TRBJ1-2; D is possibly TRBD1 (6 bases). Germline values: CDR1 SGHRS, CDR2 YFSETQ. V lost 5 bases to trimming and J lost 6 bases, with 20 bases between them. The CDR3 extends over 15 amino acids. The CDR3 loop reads CASRKAAQGFDGYTF. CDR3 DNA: TGCGCCAGCAGGAAGGCCGCACAGGGATTTGATGGCTACACCTTC.

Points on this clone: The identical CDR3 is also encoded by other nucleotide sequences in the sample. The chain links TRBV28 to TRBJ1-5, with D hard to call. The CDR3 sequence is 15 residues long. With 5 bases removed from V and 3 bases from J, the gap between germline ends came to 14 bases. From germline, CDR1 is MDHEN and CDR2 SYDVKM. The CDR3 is CASSPPQRNNQPQHF. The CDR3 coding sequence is TGTGCCAGCAGTCCCCCTCAACGGAACAATCAGCCCCAGCATTTT.

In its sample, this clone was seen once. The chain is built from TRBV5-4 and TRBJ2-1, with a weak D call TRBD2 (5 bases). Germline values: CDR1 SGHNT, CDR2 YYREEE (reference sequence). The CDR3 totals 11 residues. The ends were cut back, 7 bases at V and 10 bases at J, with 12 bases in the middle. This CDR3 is CASAGSGEQFF. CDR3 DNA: TGTGCCAGCGCCGGGTCGGGGGAGCAGTTCTTC.

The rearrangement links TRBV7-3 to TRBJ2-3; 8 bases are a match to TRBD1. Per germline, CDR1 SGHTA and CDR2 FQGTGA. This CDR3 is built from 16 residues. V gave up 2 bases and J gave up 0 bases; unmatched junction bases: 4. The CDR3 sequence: CASSLQGAASTDTQYF. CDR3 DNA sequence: TGTGCCAGCAGCTTACAGGGGGCGGCTAGCACAGATACGCAGTATTTT.

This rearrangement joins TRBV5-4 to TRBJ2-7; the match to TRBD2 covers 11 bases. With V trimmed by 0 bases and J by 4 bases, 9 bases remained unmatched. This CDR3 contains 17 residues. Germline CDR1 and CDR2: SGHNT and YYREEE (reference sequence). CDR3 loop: CASSLGSSGGAAYEQYF. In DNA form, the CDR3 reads TGTGCCAGCAGCTTGGGGAGTAGCGGGGGGGCCGCATACGAGCAGTACTTC.

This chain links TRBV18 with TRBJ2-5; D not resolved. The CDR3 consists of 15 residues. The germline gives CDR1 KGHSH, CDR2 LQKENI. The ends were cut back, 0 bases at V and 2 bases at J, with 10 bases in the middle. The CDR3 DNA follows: TGTGCCAGCTCACCACCTAATGGCAGACAAGAGACCCAGTACTTC. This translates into CASSPPNGRQETQYF. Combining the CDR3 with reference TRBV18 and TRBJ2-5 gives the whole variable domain NAGVMQNPRHLVRRRGQEARLRCSPMKGHSHVYWYRQLPEEGLKFMVYLQKENIIDESGMPKERFSAEFPKEGPSILRIQQVVRGDSAAYFCASSPPNGRQETQYFGPGTRLLVL.

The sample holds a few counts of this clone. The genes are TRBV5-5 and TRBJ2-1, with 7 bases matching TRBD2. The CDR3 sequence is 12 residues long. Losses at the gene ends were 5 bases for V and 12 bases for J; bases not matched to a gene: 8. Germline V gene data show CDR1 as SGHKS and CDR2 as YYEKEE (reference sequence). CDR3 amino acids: CASSRPPGGQFF. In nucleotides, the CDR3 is TGTGCCAGCAGTCGCCCCCCGGGGGGGCAGTTCTTC.

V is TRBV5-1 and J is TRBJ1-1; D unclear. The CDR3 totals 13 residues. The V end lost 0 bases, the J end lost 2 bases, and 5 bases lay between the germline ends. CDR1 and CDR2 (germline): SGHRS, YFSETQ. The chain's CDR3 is CASSLVRNTEAFF. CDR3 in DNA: TGCGCCAGCAGCTTGGTCAGAAACACTGAAGCTTTCTTT.

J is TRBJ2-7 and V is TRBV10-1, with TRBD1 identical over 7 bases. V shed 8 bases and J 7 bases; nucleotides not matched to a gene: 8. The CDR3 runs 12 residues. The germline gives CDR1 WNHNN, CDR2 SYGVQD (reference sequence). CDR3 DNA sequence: TGCGCCAGCGGCGACAGGGCGCGGGAGCAGTACTTC. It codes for CASGDRAREQYF.

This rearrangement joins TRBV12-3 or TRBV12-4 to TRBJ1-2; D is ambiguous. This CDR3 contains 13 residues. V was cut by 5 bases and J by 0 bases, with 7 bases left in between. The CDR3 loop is CASSLIANYGYTF. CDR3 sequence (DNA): TGTGCCAGCAGTCTAATAGCTAACTATGGCTACACCTTC.